Listed below are T cell receptor beta chains from one sample, sequenced in a study of response to subunit inactivated influenza vaccine. TCRdb reprocessed the RT-PCR reads via MiXCR and lists one record per CDR3 protein. Among more than 550,000 distinct CDR3 sequences, around 11% were seen once, and the ten largest hold 11%. The sample was also linked to a second study, of T cells expressing NK-cell markers.

The material sequenced was PBMCs from blood, taken on the day of vaccination. These receptors all stem from a man in his forties or fifties who received an inactivated influenza vaccine. Both conserved end residues are part of each CDR3. The D gene is left open where the match is weak. A row's size may be missing; if present it is once, few, many or a size class.

TRBD1	TRBV12-3/TRBV12-4	TRBJ1-2	few	CASSSSFDRANYGYTF	TGTGCCAGCAGTTCGTCGTTCGACAGGGCTAACTATGGCTACACCTTC
TRBD2	TRBV6-6	TRBJ2-1	.	CASTRGDLNEQFF	TGTGCCAGCACCCGGGGGGACCTCAATGAGCAGTTCTTC
TRBD1	TRBV5-1	TRBJ2-2	.	CASRLTGYTGELFF	TGCGCCAGCAGGCTGACAGGGTACACCGGGGAGCTGTTTTTT
.	TRBV7-9	TRBJ2-7	.	CASSVEWGAASWEQYF	TGTGCCAGCAGCGTCGAATGGGGGGCCGCCTCCTGGGAGCAGTACTTC
.	TRBV6-2/TRBV6-3	TRBJ2-7	.	CASRMDSLAYEQYF	TGTGCCAGCAGAATGGACAGTCTTGCCTACGAGCAGTACTTC
.	TRBV5-1	TRBJ1-1	few	CASSSLGSEAFF	TGCGCCAGCAGCTCCCTGGGATCTGAAGCTTTCTTT
.	TRBV7-8	TRBJ2-3	.	CASRTSHSGTDTQYF	TGTGCCAGCAGAACAAGTCATTCTGGGACAGATACGCAGTATTTT
TRBD2	TRBV9	TRBJ2-7	many	CASSITYGGIGEQYF	TGTGCCAGCAGCATTACATACGGGGGGATCGGCGAGCAGTACTTC
.	TRBV20-1	TRBJ2-1	.	CSARGWKSNEEQFF	TGCAGTGCTAGGGGGTGGAAGTCCAATGAAGAGCAGTTCTTC
.	TRBV28	TRBJ2-4	few	CASSLARENIQYF	TGTGCCAGCAGTTTAGCGCGGGAAAACATTCAGTACTTC
.	TRBV6-5	TRBJ1-5	few	CASSTQRYSNQPQHF	TGTGCCAGCAGTACTCAGAGATATAGCAATCAGCCCCAGCATTTT
.	TRBV9	TRBJ1-2	many	CASSVGRGNYGYTF	TGTGCCAGCAGCGTAGGGAGGGGGAACTATGGCTACACCTTC
TRBD2	TRBV10-3	TRBJ2-2	.	CAITRVAGGRTGELFF	TGTGCCATCACCCGAGTCGCGGGAGGGAGGACCGGGGAGCTGTTTTTT
TRBD1	TRBV29-1	TRBJ2-5	few	CSVENDREETQYF	TGCAGCGTTGAAAATGACAGGGAAGAGACCCAGTACTTC